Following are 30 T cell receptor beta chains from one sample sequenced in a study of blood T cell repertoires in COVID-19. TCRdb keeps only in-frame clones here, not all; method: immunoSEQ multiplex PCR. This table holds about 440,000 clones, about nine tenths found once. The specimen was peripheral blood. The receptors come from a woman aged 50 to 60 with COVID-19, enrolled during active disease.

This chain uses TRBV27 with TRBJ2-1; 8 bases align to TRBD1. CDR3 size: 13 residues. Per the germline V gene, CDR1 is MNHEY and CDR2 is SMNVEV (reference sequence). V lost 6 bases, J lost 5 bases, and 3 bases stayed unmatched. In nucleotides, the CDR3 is TGTGCCAGCAGGCTGACAGGGGACAATGAGCAGTTCTTC. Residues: CASRLTGDNEQFF.

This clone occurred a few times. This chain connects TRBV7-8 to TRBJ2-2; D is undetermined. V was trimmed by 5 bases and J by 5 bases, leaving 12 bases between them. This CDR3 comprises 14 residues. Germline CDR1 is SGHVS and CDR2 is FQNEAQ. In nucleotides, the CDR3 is TGTGCCAGCAGCCCCTTGGCGGTGACCGGGGAGCTGTTTTTT. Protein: CASSPLAVTGELFF.

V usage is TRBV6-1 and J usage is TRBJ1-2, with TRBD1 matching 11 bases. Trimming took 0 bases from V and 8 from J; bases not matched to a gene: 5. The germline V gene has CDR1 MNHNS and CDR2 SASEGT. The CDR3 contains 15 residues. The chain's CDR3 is CASSEALWTGGGYTF. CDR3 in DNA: TGTGCCAGCAGTGAAGCGCTATGGACAGGGGGCGGCTACACCTTC.

The CDR3 nucleotides read TGTGCCAGCAGGGAGCGGAGAACCGGGGAGCTGTTTTTT. Residues: CASRERRTGELFF. The chain employs TRBV27 and TRBJ2-2; tentative D call: TRBD2 (5 bases). This CDR3 contains 13 residues. Germline-derived CDR1 and CDR2 are MNHEY and SMNVEV (reference sequence). Trimming stripped 6 bases from V and 5 bases from J, with 10 bases between.

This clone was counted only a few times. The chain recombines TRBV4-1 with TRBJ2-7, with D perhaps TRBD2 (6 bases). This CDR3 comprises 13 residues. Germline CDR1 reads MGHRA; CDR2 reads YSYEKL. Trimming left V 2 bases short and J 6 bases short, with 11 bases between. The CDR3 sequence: CASSQTRGGEQYF. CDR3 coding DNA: TGCGCCAGCAGCCAAACGCGGGGCGGCGAGCAGTACTTC.

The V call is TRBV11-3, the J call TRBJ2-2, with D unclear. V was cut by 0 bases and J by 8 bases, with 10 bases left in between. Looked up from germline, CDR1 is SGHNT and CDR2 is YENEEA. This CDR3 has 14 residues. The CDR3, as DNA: TGTGCCAGCAGCTTAGAGCCTTCTAGGGGGGAGCTGTTTTTT. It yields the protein CASSLEPSRGELFF.

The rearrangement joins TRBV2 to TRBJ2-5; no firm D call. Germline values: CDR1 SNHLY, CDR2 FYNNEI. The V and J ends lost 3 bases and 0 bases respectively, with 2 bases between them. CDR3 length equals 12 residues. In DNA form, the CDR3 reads TGTGCCAGCAGTGACGACCAAGAGACCCAGTACTTC. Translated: CASSDDQETQYF.

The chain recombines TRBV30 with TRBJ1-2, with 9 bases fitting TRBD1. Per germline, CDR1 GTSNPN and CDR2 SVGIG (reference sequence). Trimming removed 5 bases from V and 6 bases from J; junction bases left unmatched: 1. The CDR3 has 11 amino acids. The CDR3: CAWDRGDGYTF. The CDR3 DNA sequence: TGTGCCTGGGACAGGGGGGATGGCTACACCTTC.

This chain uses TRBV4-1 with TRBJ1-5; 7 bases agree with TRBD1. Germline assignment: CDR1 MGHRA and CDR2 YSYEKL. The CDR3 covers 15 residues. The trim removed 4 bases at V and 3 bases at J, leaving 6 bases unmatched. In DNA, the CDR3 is TGCGCCAGCAGCCTCTCAGGGACAGACAATCAGCCCCAGCATTTT. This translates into CASSLSGTDNQPQHF.

CDR3 sequence: CASSVRTSSDTQYF. The CDR3 DNA reads TGTGCCAGCAGTGTGCGAACTAGTTCAGATACGCAGTATTTT. The V gene is TRBV27, the J gene TRBJ2-3, with D maybe TRBD2 (5 bases). The germline V gene has CDR1 MNHEY and CDR2 SMNVEV (reference sequence). This CDR3 has 14 residues. Trimming pared 5 bases from V and 4 bases from J, leaving 13 bases between.

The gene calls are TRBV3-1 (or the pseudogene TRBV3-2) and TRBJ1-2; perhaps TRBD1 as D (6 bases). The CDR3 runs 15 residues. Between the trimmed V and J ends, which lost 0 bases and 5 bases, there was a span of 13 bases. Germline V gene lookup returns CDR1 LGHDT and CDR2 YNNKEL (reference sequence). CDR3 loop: CASSQEGRGRYGYTF. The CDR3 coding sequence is TGTGCCAGCAGCCAAGAGGGCAGGGGTCGTTATGGCTACACCTTC.

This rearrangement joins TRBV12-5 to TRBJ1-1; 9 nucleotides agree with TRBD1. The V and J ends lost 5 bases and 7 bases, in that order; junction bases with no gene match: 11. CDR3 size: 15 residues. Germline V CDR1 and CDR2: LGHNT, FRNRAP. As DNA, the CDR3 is TGTGCTAGTGGTCAAACAGGGGGCGATGCGGGTGAAGCTTTCTTT. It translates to CASGQTGGDAGEAFF.

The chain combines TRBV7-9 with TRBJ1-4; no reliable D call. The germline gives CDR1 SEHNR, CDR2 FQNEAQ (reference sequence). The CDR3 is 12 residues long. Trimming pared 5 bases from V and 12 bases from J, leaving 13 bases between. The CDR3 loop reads CASSPGWVELFF. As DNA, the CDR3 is TGTGCCAGCAGCCCCGGGTGGGTGGAACTGTTTTTT.

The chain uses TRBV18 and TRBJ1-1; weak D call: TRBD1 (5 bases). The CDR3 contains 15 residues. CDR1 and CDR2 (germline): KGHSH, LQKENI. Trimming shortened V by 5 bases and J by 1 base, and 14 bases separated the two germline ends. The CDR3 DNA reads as TGTGCCAGCTCATCTACACAGGTCCCGAACACTGAAGCTTTCTTT. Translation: CASSSTQVPNTEAFF.

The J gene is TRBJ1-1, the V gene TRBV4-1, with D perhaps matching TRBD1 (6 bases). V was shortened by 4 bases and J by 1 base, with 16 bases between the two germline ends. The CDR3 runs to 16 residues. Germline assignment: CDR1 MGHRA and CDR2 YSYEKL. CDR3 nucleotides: TGCGCCAGCAGCCGCAACCCGTGGACAGAGAACACTGAAGCTTTCTTT. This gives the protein CASSRNPWTENTEAFF.

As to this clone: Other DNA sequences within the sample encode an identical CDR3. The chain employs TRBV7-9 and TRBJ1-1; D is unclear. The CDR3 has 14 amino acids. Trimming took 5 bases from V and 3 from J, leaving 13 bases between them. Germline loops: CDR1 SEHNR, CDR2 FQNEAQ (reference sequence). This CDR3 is CASSLTRRDTEAFF. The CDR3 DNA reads TGTGCCAGCAGCCTGACACGGCGGGACACTGAAGCTTTCTTT.

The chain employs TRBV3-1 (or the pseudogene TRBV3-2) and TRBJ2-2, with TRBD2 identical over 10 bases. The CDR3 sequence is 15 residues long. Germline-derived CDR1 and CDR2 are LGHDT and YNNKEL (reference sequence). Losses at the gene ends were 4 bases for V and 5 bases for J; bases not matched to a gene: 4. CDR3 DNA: TGTGCCAGCAGCCTAACTAGCGGGATTACCGGGGAGCTGTTTTTT. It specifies CASSLTSGITGELFF.

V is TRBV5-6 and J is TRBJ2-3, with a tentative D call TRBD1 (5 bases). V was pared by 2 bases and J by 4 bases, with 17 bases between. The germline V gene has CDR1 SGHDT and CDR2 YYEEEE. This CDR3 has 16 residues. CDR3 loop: CASSFPRTPGADTQYF. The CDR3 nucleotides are TGTGCCAGCAGCTTCCCCCGGACACCTGGGGCAGATACGCAGTATTTT.

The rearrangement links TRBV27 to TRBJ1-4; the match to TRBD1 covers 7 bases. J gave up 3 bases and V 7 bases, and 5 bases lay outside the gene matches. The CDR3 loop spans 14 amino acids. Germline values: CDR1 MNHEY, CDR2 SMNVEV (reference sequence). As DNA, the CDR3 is TGTGCCAGCACTTCGGACAGGTCTAATGAAAAACTGTTTTTT. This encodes CASTSDRSNEKLFF.

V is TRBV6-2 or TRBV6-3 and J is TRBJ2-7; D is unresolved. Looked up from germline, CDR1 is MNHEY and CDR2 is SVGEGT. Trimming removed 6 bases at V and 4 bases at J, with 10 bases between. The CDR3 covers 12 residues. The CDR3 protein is CASSSNSYEQYF. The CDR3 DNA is TGTGCCAGCAGCTCCAACAGTTACGAGCAGTACTTC.

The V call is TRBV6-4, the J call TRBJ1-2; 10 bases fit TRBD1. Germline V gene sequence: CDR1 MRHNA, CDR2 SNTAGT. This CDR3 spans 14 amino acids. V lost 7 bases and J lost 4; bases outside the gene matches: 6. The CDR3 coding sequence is TGTGCCAGCACCATGACAGGGGGCGGCTATGGCTACACCTTC. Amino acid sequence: CASTMTGGGYGYTF.

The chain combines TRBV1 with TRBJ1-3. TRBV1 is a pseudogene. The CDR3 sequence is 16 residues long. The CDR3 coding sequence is TGCACCAGCAGCCAAGTGGACTACCCCGATGGAAACACCATATATTTT. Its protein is CTSSQVDYPDGNTIYF.

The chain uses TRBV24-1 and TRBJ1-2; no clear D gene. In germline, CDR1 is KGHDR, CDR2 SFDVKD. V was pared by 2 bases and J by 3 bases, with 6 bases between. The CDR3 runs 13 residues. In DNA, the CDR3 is TGTGCCACCAGTGATTGGTCAGACTATGGCTACACCTTC. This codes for CATSDWSDYGYTF.

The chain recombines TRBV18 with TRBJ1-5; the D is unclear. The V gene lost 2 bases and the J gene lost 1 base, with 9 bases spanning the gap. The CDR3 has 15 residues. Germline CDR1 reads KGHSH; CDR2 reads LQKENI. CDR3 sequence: CASSPAPASNQPQHF. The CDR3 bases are TGTGCCAGCTCACCAGCGCCCGCAAGCAATCAGCCCCAGCATTTT.

This chain's CDR3 is CASSPSGAGTDTQYF. Written as DNA, the CDR3 is TGTGCCAGCAGTCCTAGCGGGGCTGGCACAGATACGCAGTATTTT. This chain joins TRBV28 and TRBJ2-3; 9 bases fit TRBD2. V gave up 5 bases and J gave up 1 base; unmatched junction bases: 4. The CDR3 totals 15 residues. CDR1 and CDR2 (germline): MDHEN, SYDVKM.

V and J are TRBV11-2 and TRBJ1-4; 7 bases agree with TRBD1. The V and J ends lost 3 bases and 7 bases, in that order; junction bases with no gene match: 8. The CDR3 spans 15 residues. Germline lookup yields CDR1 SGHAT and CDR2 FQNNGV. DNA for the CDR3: TGTGCCAGCAGCTTCGAGGGGGCGCGAGGTGAAAAACTGTTTTTT. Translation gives CASSFEGARGEKLFF.

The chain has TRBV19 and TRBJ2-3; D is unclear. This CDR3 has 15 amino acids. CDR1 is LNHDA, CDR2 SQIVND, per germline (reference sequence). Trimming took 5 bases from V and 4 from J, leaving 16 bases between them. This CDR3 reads CASSSTGNRADTQYF. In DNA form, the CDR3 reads TGTGCCAGTAGTTCGACCGGAAATCGGGCAGATACGCAGTATTTT.

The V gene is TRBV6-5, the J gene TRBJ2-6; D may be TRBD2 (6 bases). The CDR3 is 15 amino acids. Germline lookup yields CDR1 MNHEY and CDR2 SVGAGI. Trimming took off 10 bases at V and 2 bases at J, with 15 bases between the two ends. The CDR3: CATKRRGTGANVLTF. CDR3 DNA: TGTGCCACCAAGAGGCGGGGTACTGGGGCCAACGTCCTGACTTTC.

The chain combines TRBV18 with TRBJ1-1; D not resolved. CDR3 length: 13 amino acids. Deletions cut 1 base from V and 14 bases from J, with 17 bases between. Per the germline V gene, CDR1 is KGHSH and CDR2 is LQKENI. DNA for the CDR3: TGTGCCAGCTCACCACGATCCATCCTACCAGGCTTCTTT. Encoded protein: CASSPRSILPGFF.

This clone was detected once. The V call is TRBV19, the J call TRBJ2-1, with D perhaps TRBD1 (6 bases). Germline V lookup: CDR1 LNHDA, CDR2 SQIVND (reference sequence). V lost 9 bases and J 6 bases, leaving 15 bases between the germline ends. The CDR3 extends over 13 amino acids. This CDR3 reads CASETGLSNEQFF. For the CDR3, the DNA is TGTGCCAGCGAAACAGGGTTGTCCAATGAGCAGTTCTTC.